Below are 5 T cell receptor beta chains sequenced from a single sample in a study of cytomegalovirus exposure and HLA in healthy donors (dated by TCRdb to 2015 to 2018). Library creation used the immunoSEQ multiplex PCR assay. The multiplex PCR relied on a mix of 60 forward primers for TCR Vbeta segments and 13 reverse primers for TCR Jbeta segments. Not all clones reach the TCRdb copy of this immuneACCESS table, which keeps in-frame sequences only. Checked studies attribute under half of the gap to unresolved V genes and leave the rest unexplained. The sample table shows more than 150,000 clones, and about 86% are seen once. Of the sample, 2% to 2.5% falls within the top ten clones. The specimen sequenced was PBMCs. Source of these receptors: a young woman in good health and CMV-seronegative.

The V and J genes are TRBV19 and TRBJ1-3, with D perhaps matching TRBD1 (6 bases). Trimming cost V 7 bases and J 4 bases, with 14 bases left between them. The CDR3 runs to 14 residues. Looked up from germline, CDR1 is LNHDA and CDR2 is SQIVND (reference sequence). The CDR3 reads CASTAQGTGNTIYF. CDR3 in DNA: TGTGCCAGTACCGCACAGGGAACAGGAAACACCATATATTTT.

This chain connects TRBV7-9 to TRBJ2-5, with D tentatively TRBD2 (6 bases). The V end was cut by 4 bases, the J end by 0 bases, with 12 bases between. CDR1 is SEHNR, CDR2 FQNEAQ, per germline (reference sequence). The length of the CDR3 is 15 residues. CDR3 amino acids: CASSSGLINQETQYF. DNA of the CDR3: TGTGCCAGCAGCTCGGGACTGATTAACCAAGAGACCCAGTACTTC.

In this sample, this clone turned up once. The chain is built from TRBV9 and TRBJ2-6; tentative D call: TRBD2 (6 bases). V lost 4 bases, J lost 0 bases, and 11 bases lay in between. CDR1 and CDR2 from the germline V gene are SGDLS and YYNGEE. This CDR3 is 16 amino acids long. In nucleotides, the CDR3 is TGTGCCAGCAGCAAGACAGCGGGCTCTGGGGCCAACGTCCTGACTTTC. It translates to CASSKTAGSGANVLTF.

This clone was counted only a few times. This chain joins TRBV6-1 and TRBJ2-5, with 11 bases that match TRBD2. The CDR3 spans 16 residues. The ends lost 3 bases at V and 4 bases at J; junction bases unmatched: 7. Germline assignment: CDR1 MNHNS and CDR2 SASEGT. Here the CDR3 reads CASSEEIAGGRETQYF. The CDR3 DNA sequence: TGTGCCAGCAGTGAGGAAATAGCGGGGGGGCGAGAGACCCAGTACTTC.

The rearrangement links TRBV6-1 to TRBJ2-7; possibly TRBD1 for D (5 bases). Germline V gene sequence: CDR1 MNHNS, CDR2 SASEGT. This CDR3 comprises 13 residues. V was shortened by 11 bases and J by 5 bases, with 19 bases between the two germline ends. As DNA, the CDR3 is TGTGCCGTGGGGTTCAGGGCAAGGGACGAGCAGTACTTC. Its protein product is CAVGFRARDEQYF.